These 10 T cell receptor beta chains came from one sample sequenced in a study of CD8 T cells in ankylosing spondylitis. TCRdb ran MiXCR on the 5' RACE reads and lists one entry per CDR3 protein. The sample shows 30,000 to 45,000 distinct CDR3 sequences, 16% of them seen only once. Source material: blood. Source of these receptors: a male donor with ankylosing spondylitis or in good health (not recorded which).

The chain carries TRBV5-1 and TRBJ2-3, with 8 positions matching TRBD1. The CDR3 length is 15 residues. Germline CDR1 and CDR2: SGHRS and YFSETQ. V was clipped by 3 bases and J by 3 bases; unmatched bases: 6. This chain's CDR3 is CASSSLGQGTDTQYF. As DNA, the CDR3 is TGCGCCAGCAGCTCCTTAGGACAGGGTACAGATACGCAGTATTTT.

There are a few counts of this clonotype. This sequence joins TRBV12-3 or TRBV12-4 and TRBJ2-6; D gene ambiguous. The CDR3 loop spans 12 amino acids. Trimming removed 2 bases at V and 12 bases at J, with 8 bases between. The CDR3 nucleotides read TGTGCCAGCAGTTTAAGCCCGGGCGTCCTGACTTTC. Encoded protein: CASSLSPGVLTF.

The rearrangement joins TRBV5-1 to TRBJ2-2; tentative D call: TRBD1 (5 bases). This CDR3 has 13 residues. The germline V and J ends were trimmed by 5 bases and 5 bases, with 10 bases remaining between them. Germline values: CDR1 SGHRS, CDR2 YFSETQ. In nucleotides, the CDR3 is TGCGCCAGCAGATTCAGGGTAACCGGGGAGCTGTTTTTT. It is translated as CASRFRVTGELFF.

This clonotype appeared a few times. V is TRBV6-2 or TRBV6-3 and J is TRBJ1-2; perhaps TRBD1 as D (6 bases). Germline values: CDR1 MNHEY, CDR2 SVGEGT. Trimming pared 7 bases from V and 5 bases from J, leaving 11 bases between. CDR3 size: 12 residues. The CDR3 coding sequence is TGTGCCAGCACCCCTGGACAGTATGGCTACACCTTC. Its translation is CASTPGQYGYTF.

This clonotype has a handful of counts. The gene calls are TRBV28 and TRBJ1-4; 7 nucleotides agree with TRBD1. Per germline, CDR1 MDHEN and CDR2 SYDVKM. The trim removed 6 bases at V and 7 bases at J, leaving 14 bases unmatched. This CDR3 spans 16 amino acids. The CDR3 DNA sequence: TGTGCCAGCAGCCAAACCGACAGGGTTTATAGTGAAAAACTGTTTTTT. It yields the protein CASSQTDRVYSEKLFF.

This clonotype was detected only a few times. The chain links TRBV28 to TRBJ2-1, with D perhaps TRBD2 (5 bases). CDR3 length: 16 amino acids. In germline, CDR1 is MDHEN, CDR2 SYDVKM. V lost 7 bases to trimming and J lost 1 base, with 17 bases between them. In DNA, the CDR3 is TGTGCCAGCATCCCAGGCGGCGGGTTATCCTACAATGAGCAGTTCTTC. It codes for CASIPGGGLSYNEQFF. The full variable domain, completed using reference TRBV28 and TRBJ2-1, is DVKVTQSSRYLVKRTGEKVFLECVQDMDHENMFWYRQDPGLGLRLIYFSYDVKMKEKGDIPEGYSVSREKKERFSLILESASTNQTSMYLCASIPGGGLSYNEQFFGPGTRLTVL.

This sequence joins TRBV12-3 or TRBV12-4 and TRBJ2-1; possibly TRBD2 for D (5 bases). Trimming left V 2 bases short and J 10 bases short, with 15 bases between. CDR3 length equals 14 residues. CDR3 amino acids: CASSLMGGSKEQFF. The CDR3 nucleotides read TGTGCCAGCAGTTTAATGGGCGGGTCGAAGGAGCAGTTCTTC.

V and J are TRBV29-1 and TRBJ2-5; 7 nucleotides agree with TRBD1. V shed 7 bases and J 2 bases; nucleotides not matched to a gene: 10. Germline V gives CDR1 SQVTM, CDR2 ANQGSEA. CDR3 length equals 14 residues. CDR3 sequence reads: CSAGRQGGQETQYF. The CDR3 DNA sequence: TGCAGCGCTGGCAGACAGGGTGGGCAAGAGACCCAGTACTTC.

This clonotype was seen once. This chain uses TRBV28 with TRBJ1-1; D is undetermined. The CDR3 is 11 amino acids. Trimming took off 4 bases at V and 3 bases at J, with 3 bases between the two ends. In germline, CDR1 is MDHEN, CDR2 SYDVKM. CDR3 protein: CASSWDTEAFF. DNA for the CDR3: TGTGCCAGCAGTTGGGACACTGAAGCTTTCTTT.

This clonotype was seen a few times. The chain links TRBV7-9 to TRBJ2-5; 9 bases are a match to TRBD2. Germline V lookup: CDR1 SEHNR, CDR2 FQNEAQ (reference sequence). The CDR3 is 15 amino acids. V gave up 3 bases and J gave up 3 bases; unmatched junction bases: 5. The CDR3 nucleotides read TGTGCCAGCAGCTTTCTAGCGGGAAACAAAGAGACCCAGTACTTC. It translates to CASSFLAGNKETQYF.